This T cell receptor beta chain was identified during a study of prognosis after radiotherapy for stage I lung cancer. Looking at the study overall: Patients (around 13 men, about six women) were aged about 53 to 90, median approximately 77 years.

Amplicons of TCR beta CDR3 were generated from genomic DNA by two-round multiplex PCR. Primers specific to each TRBV and TRBJ gene drove first-round PCR. TCRdb called the multiplex PCR reads again in MiXCR, with one record for every CDR3 protein. The table shows approximately 30,000 distinct CDR3 sequences, with 31% occurring only once. CDR3 length equals 16 residues. J lost 0 bases, V lost 5 bases, and 7 bases had no gene match. The germline gives CDR1 SGHTA, CDR2 FQGTGA. There are many counts of this clonotype. The chain uses TRBV7-3 and TRBJ1-5, with 7 bases matching TRBD1. Sequenced here: PBMCs, sampled before or after stereotactic body radiation therapy (not recorded which). This receptor was identified in a donor of 50 years or more with non-small cell lung cancer. The CDR3 DNA reads TGTGCCAGCAGCCTCCGGGACAGAGGTAGCAATCAGCCCCAGCATTTT. Translating it yields CASSLRDRGSNQPQHF.